Presented here are 20 T cell receptor beta chains from one specimen sequenced in a study of blood T cell repertoires in COVID-19. The data were produced by immunoSEQ multiplex PCR, yet TCRdb's version contains in-frame clones alone and is incomplete. The top ten clones hold roughly an eighth of a sample with 170,000 or so clones, about 87% of them seen once. The sequencing sample was made of peripheral blood. These TCRs come from a woman between 70 and 85 years old with COVID-19, enrolled during active disease.

V usage is TRBV6-4 and J usage is TRBJ1-3; TRBD1 agrees at 9 bases. The CDR3 length is 15 residues. V lost 8 bases, J lost 2 bases, and 7 bases stayed unmatched. Per germline, CDR1 MRHNA and CDR2 SNTAGT. The CDR3 is CASSPGTGPGNTIYF. Here the CDR3 DNA reads TGTGCCAGCTCACCCGGGACAGGGCCTGGAAACACCATATATTTT.

This rearrangement joins TRBV28 to TRBJ1-4, with TRBD1 identical over 8 bases. Trimming cost V 0 bases and J 5 bases; bases outside gene matches: 5. This CDR3 is built from 16 residues. CDR1 and CDR2 (germline): MDHEN, SYDVKM. This CDR3 is CASSLWTTGGNEKLFF. DNA for the CDR3: TGTGCCAGCAGTTTATGGACTACAGGGGGGAATGAAAAACTGTTTTTT. Supplemented by reference TRBV28 and TRBJ1-4, the full variable domain reads DVKVTQSSRYLVKRTGEKVFLECVQDMDHENMFWYRQDPGLGLRLIYFSYDVKMKEKGDIPEGYSVSREKKERFSLILESASTNQTSMYLCASSLWTTGGNEKLFFGSGTQLSVL.

V gene TRBV30 combines with J gene TRBJ1-6, with D perhaps matching TRBD1 (5 bases). The CDR3 has 15 amino acids. V was trimmed by 0 bases and J by 9 bases, leaving 15 bases between them. CDR1 and CDR2 from the germline V gene are GTSNPN and SVGIG (reference sequence). Here the CDR3 reads CAWSVQVGGTSPLHF. DNA for the CDR3: TGTGCCTGGAGTGTACAGGTGGGGGGAACTTCACCCCTCCACTTT.

The chain joins TRBV7-3 to TRBJ2-1, with D maybe TRBD2 (6 bases). This CDR3 has 15 amino acids. CDR1 is SGHTA, CDR2 FQGTGA, per germline. Trimming cost V 4 bases and J 1 base, with 11 bases left between them. CDR3 nucleotide sequence: TGTGCCAGCAGCTCGGAGGCGGGGTCCTACAATGAGCAGTTCTTC. This encodes CASSSEAGSYNEQFF.

The chain has TRBV5-1 and TRBJ1-6, with a tentative D call TRBD1 (6 bases). Germline V gene sequence: CDR1 SGHRS, CDR2 YFSETQ. Trimming pared 4 bases from V and 5 bases from J, leaving 13 bases between. This CDR3 spans 15 amino acids. CDR3 sequence: CASSPQTGHNSPLHF. Written as DNA, the CDR3 is TGCGCCAGCAGCCCACAGACAGGTCATAATTCACCCCTCCACTTT.

The chain uses TRBV5-1 and TRBJ2-1; 8 nucleotides match TRBD1. Germline CDR1 and CDR2: SGHRS and YFSETQ. There are 16 residues in the CDR3. V shed 0 bases and J 7 bases; nucleotides not matched to a gene: 9. CDR3 in amino acids: CASSLVPRTGRNEQFF. DNA for the CDR3: TGCGCCAGCAGCTTGGTCCCGAGGACAGGGCGAAATGAGCAGTTCTTC.

The V call is TRBV5-1, the J call TRBJ2-7, with 9 bases lining up with TRBD1. V was pared by 0 bases and J by 6 bases, with 13 bases of the junction left unmatched. Per the germline V gene, CDR1 is SGHRS and CDR2 is YFSETQ. The CDR3 is 17 amino acids. The CDR3 DNA reads TGCGCCAGCAGCTTGGGGGGACTCCGGGACAGGGCTGGCGAGCAGTACTTC. Its translation is CASSLGGLRDRAGEQYF. The full variable domain, rest sourced from reference TRBV5-1 and TRBJ2-7, is KAGVTQTPRYLIKTRGQQVTLSCSPISGHRSVSWYQQTPGQGLQFLFEYFSETQRNKGNFPGRFSGRQFSNSRSEMNVSTLELGDSALYLCASSLGGLRDRAGEQYFGPGTRLTVT.

This chain connects TRBV29-1 to TRBJ1-1; TRBD1 is a possible D gene (6 bases). Germline V gives CDR1 SQVTM, CDR2 ANQGSEA. Trimming stripped 7 bases from V and 2 bases from J, with 14 bases between. CDR3 length equals 13 residues. CDR3: CSADGGLNTEAFF. The CDR3, as DNA: TGCAGCGCGGACGGGGGGCTCAACACTGAAGCTTTCTTT.

This clone was seen a single time. This chain connects TRBV28 to TRBJ1-2; D is possibly TRBD1 (5 bases). Germline V CDR1 and CDR2: MDHEN, SYDVKM. The V end lost 5 bases, the J end lost 4 bases, and 14 bases lay between the germline ends. This CDR3 has 14 residues. For the CDR3, the DNA is TGTGCCAGCAGTCCCAGACAGACGCTCTATGGCTACACCTTC. Translated, it gives CASSPRQTLYGYTF.

This rearrangement joins TRBV18 to TRBJ2-7, with 11 bases matching TRBD1. Per germline, CDR1 KGHSH and CDR2 LQKENI. The CDR3 has 16 residues. V shed 0 bases, J shed 2 bases, and the junction held 3 bases outside the gene matches. The CDR3, as DNA: TGTGCCAGCTCACCACCGAAGGGACAGGGGGCCTACGAGCAGTACTTC. It encodes CASSPPKGQGAYEQYF.

V and J are TRBV28 and TRBJ1-5; possible D gene TRBD1, 6 bases. V was trimmed by 5 bases and J by 9 bases, leaving 23 bases between them. The length of the CDR3 is 16 residues. Germline V lookup: CDR1 MDHEN, CDR2 SYDVKM. This chain's CDR3 is CASSIERTALRRPQHF. Here the CDR3 DNA reads TGTGCCAGCAGTATTGAAAGGACAGCGCTCAGGAGGCCCCAGCATTTT.

The rearrangement joins TRBV7-2 to TRBJ1-5; D call uncertain. The CDR3 contains 15 residues. Germline CDR1 and CDR2: SGHTA and FQGNSA. V was pared by 1 base and J by 3 bases, with 10 bases between. The CDR3 sequence: CASSLVAVSNQPQHF. The CDR3 DNA is TGTGCCAGCAGCTTAGTGGCCGTCTCCAATCAGCCCCAGCATTTT.

The rearrangement joins TRBV7-6 to TRBJ1-1; D is undetermined. CDR3 size: 13 residues. The germline V gene has CDR1 SGHVS and CDR2 FNYEAQ. The V gene lost 6 bases and the J gene lost 2 bases, with 10 bases spanning the gap. DNA of the CDR3: TGTGCCAGCAGTCTTGGGAGAAACACTGAAGCTTTCTTT. Amino acids: CASSLGRNTEAFF.

This clone was picked up a small number of times. This chain connects TRBV5-4 to TRBJ1-1, with TRBD1 matching 8 bases. Losses at the gene ends were 4 bases for V and 1 base for J; bases not matched to a gene: 9. Germline V CDR1 and CDR2: SGHNT, YYREEE (reference sequence). The CDR3 extends over 16 amino acids. CDR3 region: CASSGEYQGANTEAFF. In DNA, the CDR3 is TGTGCCAGCAGCGGCGAGTATCAGGGGGCGAACACTGAAGCTTTCTTT.

The chain links TRBV19 to TRBJ2-1; D gene uncertain. Trimming stripped 5 bases from V and 0 bases from J, with 5 bases between. The CDR3 runs to 13 residues. The germline V gene has CDR1 LNHDA and CDR2 SQIVND (reference sequence). CDR3 sequence reads: CASSSGSYNEQFF. CDR3 sequence (DNA): TGTGCCAGTAGTTCGGGCTCCTACAATGAGCAGTTCTTC. Full variable domain (outside the CDR3, taken from reference TRBV19 and TRBJ2-1): DGGITQSPKYLFRKEGQNVTLSCEQNLNHDAMYWYRQDPGQGLRLIYYSQIVNDFQKGDIAEGYSVSREKKESFPLTVTSAQKNPTAFYLCASSSGSYNEQFFGPGTRLTVL.

The chain has TRBV5-1 and TRBJ1-1; D not resolved. The CDR3 runs 12 residues. V was cut by 3 bases and J by 8 bases, with 11 bases left in between. Germline V lookup: CDR1 SGHRS, CDR2 YFSETQ. CDR3 in DNA: TGCGCCAGCAGCTCACAGAATTACGAAGCTTTCTTT. It encodes CASSSQNYEAFF.

This clone was detected only a few times. The chain combines TRBV7-2 with TRBJ1-1, with no clear D. Germline V CDR1 and CDR2: SGHTA, FQGNSA. Trimming pared 2 bases from V and 2 bases from J, leaving 6 bases between. CDR3 size: 13 residues. CDR3 sequence reads: CASSLLVNTEAFF. In nucleotides, the CDR3 is TGTGCCAGCAGCTTATTAGTTAACACTGAAGCTTTCTTT.

This chain uses TRBV24-1 with TRBJ1-1, with D possibly being TRBD1 (5 bases). Per germline, CDR1 KGHDR and CDR2 SFDVKD. Trimming took off 3 bases at V and 6 bases at J, with 10 bases between the two ends. This CDR3 contains 13 residues. The CDR3 bases are TGTGCCACCAGTGATCCGGGGGAGCCTGAAGCTTTCTTT. Translated, it gives CATSDPGEPEAFF.

V usage is TRBV27 and J usage is TRBJ1-3; D is perhaps TRBD1 (5 bases). The V end was cut by 6 bases, the J end by 0 bases, with 9 bases between. The CDR3 totals 14 residues. CDR1 is MNHEY, CDR2 SMNVEV, per germline (reference sequence). The CDR3, as DNA: TGTGCCAGCAGCTCAGGGTTCTCTGGAAACACCATATATTTT. It specifies CASSSGFSGNTIYF.

The rearrangement links TRBV4-2 to TRBJ1-4; 8 bases map to TRBD1. CDR3 length: 17 residues. With V trimmed by 0 bases and J by 2 bases, 5 bases remained unmatched. Germline CDR1 and CDR2: LGHNA and YNFKEQ. The CDR3 bases are TGTGCCAGCAGCCAAGAGAAGGACAGGGCCACTAATGAAAAACTGTTTTTT. Protein product: CASSQEKDRATNEKLFF.